The rows below give T cell receptor beta chains drawn from one sample of a study of blood T cell repertoires in COVID-19. TCRdb's copy holds only in-frame clones and misses some; the assay was immunoSEQ multiplex PCR. Of some 230,000 clones in the sample, 80% to 90% were seen once. The specimen was peripheral blood. The receptors were gathered from a young man who had recovered from COVID-19. The CDR3 runs from the conserved cysteine through the conserved F or W. D genes are given only for firm matches. A row's size may be missing; if present it is once, few, many or a size class.

V gene	D gene	CDR3 length	J gene	clone size	CDR3 protein	CDR3 DNA
TRBV5-4	NA	14	TRBJ1-1	few	CASSSPIGGGEAFF	TGTGCCAGCAGCTCCCCAATCGGGGGAGGGGAAGCTTTCTTT
TRBV11-3	NA	17	TRBJ2-1	NA	CASSLDAGKVSYNEQFF	TGTGCCAGCAGCTTAGATGCGGGTAAGGTCTCCTACAATGAGCAGTTCTTC
TRBV4-1	NA	16	TRBJ1-2	NA	CASSQDLVESGVGYTF	TGCGCCAGCAGCCAAGATCTAGTAGAGTCGGGGGTCGGCTACACCTTC
TRBV6-2/TRBV6-3	TRBD2	19	TRBJ2-4	NA	CASSSVASIWRGDKNIQYF	TGTGCCAGCAGTTCCGTAGCTTCTATTTGGCGGGGGGACAAAAACATTCAGTACTTC
TRBV10-1	NA	16	TRBJ2-3	once	CASSDPGTRETDTQYF	TGCGCCAGCAGTGACCCCGGGACTCGAGAGACAGATACGCAGTATTTT
TRBV19	TRBD1	14	TRBJ1-4	NA	CASSGRTGYEKLFF	TGTGCCAGTAGCGGTCGGACAGGGTACGAAAAACTGTTTTTT
TRBV25-1	TRBD1	13	TRBJ2-3	NA	CATRGQGTDTQYF	TGTGCCACCAGGGGACAGGGCACAGATACGCAGTATTTT
TRBV7-9	NA	14	TRBJ2-7	NA	CASSLGQASYEQYF	TGTGCCAGCAGCTTGGGCCAGGCCTCCTACGAGCAGTACTTC
TRBV19	TRBD1	15	TRBJ2-7	NA	CASSINGDRGYEQYF	TGTGCCAGTAGTATAAATGGGGACAGGGGCTACGAGCAGTACTTC
TRBV6-5	NA	13	TRBJ1-2	NA	CASSLEDSYGYTF	TGTGCCAGCAGCTTGGAGGATAGCTATGGCTACACCTTC
TRBV6-5	NA	14	TRBJ1-1	NA	CASSRREVGTEAFF	TGTGCCAGCAGTCGAAGGGAGGTTGGCACTGAAGCTTTCTTT
TRBV20-1	TRBD2	16	TRBJ2-7	NA	CSASGLAGTTAYEQYF	TGCAGTGCTAGTGGACTAGCGGGGACAACTGCCTACGAGCAGTACTTC
TRBV30	TRBD1	13	TRBJ1-1	NA	CAWTLTGDTEAFF	TGTGCCTGGACCTTGACAGGGGACACTGAAGCTTTCTTT
TRBV10-3	TRBD2	18	TRBJ2-6	NA	CAISESLGGSFGANVLTF	TGTGCCATCAGTGAGTCACTCGGGGGGTCCTTTGGGGCCAACGTCCTGACTTTC
TRBV6-5	NA	16	TRBJ2-7	NA	CASSYDPQILVYEQYF	TGTGCCAGCAGTTACGATCCTCAGATCCTGGTGTACGAGCAGTACTTC
TRBV5-1	NA	16	TRBJ2-1	once	CASSLARLASYNEQFF	TGCGCCAGCAGCTTGGCCAGGCTAGCCTCCTACAATGAGCAGTTCTTC
TRBV7-9	NA	15	TRBJ1-5	NA	CASSGRDSINQPQHF	TGTGCCAGCAGTGGCCGTGACAGTATCAATCAGCCCCAGCATTTT
TRBV3-1/TRBV3-2	TRBD1	14	TRBJ1-1	NA	CASSPLGRTGRAFF	TGTGCCAGCAGCCCGCTGGGAAGGACAGGGAGGGCTTTCTTT
TRBV19	TRBD1	15	TRBJ1-5	NA	CASRLQGVSNQPQHF	TGTGCCAGTAGACTACAGGGGGTTAGCAATCAGCCCCAGCATTTT
TRBV5-6	NA	13	TRBJ2-1	NA	CASSFEGLAGQFF	TGTGCCAGCAGCTTCGAGGGTCTGGCTGGGCAGTTCTTC
TRBV5-8	NA	15	TRBJ2-3	NA	CASSGLPLSTDTQYF	TGTGCCAGCAGCGGACTTCCCCTTAGCACAGATACGCAGTATTTT
TRBV5-5	TRBD1	15	TRBJ1-2	NA	CASSQGQGDLYGYTF	TGTGCCAGCAGCCAGGGACAGGGCGATCTCTATGGCTACACCTTC
TRBV3-1/TRBV3-2	NA	17	TRBJ2-4	NA	CASSQERRTLAKNIQYF	TGTGCCAGCAGCCAAGAAAGAAGGACTTTAGCCAAAAACATTCAGTACTTC
TRBV12-3/TRBV12-4	NA	12	TRBJ1-5	NA	CASSRGNQPQHF	TGTGCCAGCAGCAGGGGCAATCAGCCCCAGCATTTT
TRBV29-1	TRBD1	14	TRBJ2-7	few	CSVGPGTGSYEQYF	TGCAGCGTTGGACCCGGGACAGGCTCCTACGAGCAGTACTTC
TRBV5-4	TRBD1	16	TRBJ1-1	NA	CASSSGTALMNTEAFF	TGTGCCAGCAGCTCTGGGACAGCCCTTATGAACACTGAAGCTTTCTTT
TRBV10-3	TRBD2	16	TRBJ2-3	NA	CAISDPDGGSTDTQYF	TGTGCCATCAGTGACCCGGACGGGGGGTCCACAGATACGCAGTATTTT
TRBV4-3	NA	15	TRBJ2-3	once	CASSQVMGAADTQYF	TGCGCCAGCAGCCAAGTGATGGGGGCGGCAGATACGCAGTATTTT
TRBV6-5	NA	14	TRBJ1-2	NA	CASSTLSGANGYTF	TGTGCCAGCAGCACCCTTAGCGGGGCCAATGGCTACACCTTC
TRBV4-1	NA	15	TRBJ2-6	NA	CASSQGLRGANVLTF	TGCGCCAGCAGCCAAGGCCTACGCGGGGCCAACGTCCTGACTTTC
TRBV12-3/TRBV12-4	NA	12	TRBJ2-7	NA	CASSFRGHEQYF	TGTGCCAGCAGTTTTAGGGGCCACGAGCAGTACTTC
TRBV7-2	NA	13	TRBJ2-7	NA	CASSFPPKYEQYF	TGTGCCAGCAGCTTCCCCCCCAAATACGAGCAGTACTTC
TRBV6-2/TRBV6-3	TRBD2	15	TRBJ2-1	many	CASSPGLADYNEQFF	TGTGCCAGCAGCCCGGGACTAGCGGATTACAATGAGCAGTTCTTC
TRBV18	NA	14	TRBJ1-6	NA	CASSPQDDGGPLHF	TGTGCCAGCTCACCACAAGACGACGGGGGACCCCTCCACTTT
TRBV30	NA	16	TRBJ1-1	NA	CAWRVGPLLMNTEAFF	TGTGCCTGGAGGGTGGGGCCCTTACTTATGAACACTGAAGCTTTCTTT
TRBV9	NA	13	TRBJ2-7	NA	CASSVGPGYEQYF	TGTGCCAGCAGCGTAGGACCAGGGTACGAGCAGTACTTC
TRBV6-5	NA	15	TRBJ2-1	NA	CASSYRPIPPNDKFF	TGTGCCAGCAGTTACAGGCCAATTCCCCCCAACGACAAGTTCTTC
TRBV7-2	TRBD1	14	TRBJ2-5	NA	CASSSAGGHWDQYF	TGTGCCAGCAGCTCAGCAGGGGGTCATTGGGACCAGTACTTC
TRBV9	NA	13	TRBJ2-7	many	CASSISGGDEQYF	TGTGCCAGCAGCATCTCAGGAGGGGACGAGCAGTACTTC
TRBV19	NA	15	TRBJ1-6	NA	CASSGTLNYNSPLHF	TGTGCCAGTTCCGGGACACTTAACTATAATTCACCCCTCCACTTT